This T cell receptor (beta chain) was identified during a study of T cells after yellow fever vaccination. On this clonotype itself: Its antigen is as yet unknown.

TCRdb independently ran MiXCR on the 5' RACE reads; one entry per CDR3 protein. The data show a few hundred thousand distinct CDR3 sequences, around a sixth seen once. Regarding the study as a whole: Some clonotypes were seen in both the CD4 and the CD8 compartments. These made up a small share and likely arose from convergent recombination. The booster response re-showed most primary clones: 95% to 96% CD4, roughly 91% CD8.

The CDR3 consists of 15 residues. Germline V lookup: CDR1 SGHDT, CDR2 YYEEEE. V gave up 1 base and J gave up 4 bases, with 13 bases separating them. The sequence was obtained from a man between 18 and 29 years old who received the YFV17D yellow fever vaccine. The starting material was PBMCs, obtained before the yellow fever booster vaccination. The V call is TRBV5-6, the J call TRBJ2-3; D not certain. The CDR3 region has the DNA TGTGCCAGCAGCTTGCGTCTGGCGGCCCCAGATACGCAGTATTTT. Protein sequence: CASSLRLAAPDTQYF.